Listed below are T cell receptor beta chains from one sample, sequenced in a study of cytomegalovirus exposure and HLA in healthy donors. TCRdb keeps only in-frame clones here, not all; method: immunoSEQ multiplex PCR. The sample shows about 160,000 clones, around 81% of them seen only once. Sequenced material: PBMCs. These receptor sequences come from a man aged 25 to 40 in good health and CMV-seropositive. CDR3s include the opening cysteine and the closing phenylalanine or tryptophan. Each record gives: V gene, J gene, D gene, clone size, CDR3 protein, CDR3 DNA. A D gene is named only where the DNA matches it firmly. Rows give clone size only sometimes, using once, few, many, or a class for an expanded clone.

V: TRBV5-1; J: TRBJ1-2; D: -; size: -; CDR3: CASRVTGPNYGYTF; DNA: TGCGCCAGCAGAGTGACAGGCCCTAACTATGGCTACACCTTC
V: TRBV6-1; J: TRBJ2-7; D: TRBD1; size: -; CDR3: CASRAPGQGLYEQYF; DNA: TGTGCCAGCAGGGCTCCGGGACAGGGTCTCTACGAGCAGTACTTC
V: TRBV29-1; J: TRBJ1-1; D: -; size: few; CDR3: CSTWTDEAFF; DNA: TGCAGCACCTGGACAGATGAAGCTTTCTTT
V: TRBV6-5; J: TRBJ2-1; D: -; size: -; CDR3: CASSSPYIDNEQFF; DNA: TGTGCCAGCAGTTCTCCTTACATTGACAATGAGCAGTTCTTC
V: TRBV27; J: TRBJ1-2; D: TRBD1; size: -; CDR3: CASSPLGTAPPDYGYTF; DNA: TGTGCCAGCAGTCCCCTCGGGACAGCTCCCCCGGACTATGGCTACACCTTC
V: TRBV7-9; J: TRBJ2-4; D: -; size: -; CDR3: CASSLQGSAKNIQYF; DNA: TGTGCCAGCAGCTTACAGGGGTCGGCCAAAAACATTCAGTACTTC
V: TRBV7-9; J: TRBJ1-2; D: TRBD1; size: -; CDR3: CASSSVRDRASLNYGYTF; DNA: TGTGCCAGCAGCTCTGTCCGGGACAGGGCCTCTCTCAACTATGGCTACACCTTC
V: TRBV5-1; J: TRBJ2-5; D: -; size: -; CDR3: CASSLAEGVRLQETQYF; DNA: TGCGCCAGCAGCTTGGCCGAGGGGGTTAGGTTACAAGAGACCCAGTACTTC
V: TRBV21-1; J: TRBJ2-4; D: -; size: few; CDR3: CASSIYIGQAKNIQYF; DNA: TGTGCCAGCAGCATTTATATAGGACAGGCCAAAAACATTCAGTACTTC
V: TRBV30; J: TRBJ2-1; D: TRBD2; size: -; CDR3: CAWSASAPGGEQFF; DNA: TGTGCCTGGAGTGCCTCGGCCCCGGGAGGTGAGCAGTTCTTC
V: TRBV13; J: TRBJ2-7; D: -; size: -; CDR3: CASSFRGFSYEQYF; DNA: TGTGCCAGCAGCTTTAGGGGTTTTTCCTACGAGCAGTACTTC
V: TRBV6-4; J: TRBJ2-2; D: TRBD2; size: -; CDR3: CASSAVGGTTGELFF; DNA: TGTGCCAGCAGCGCGGTGGGGGGGACGACCGGGGAGCTGTTTTTT
V: TRBV19; J: TRBJ1-1; D: TRBD1; size: -; CDR3: CASSIGGQYTEAFF; DNA: TGTGCCAGTAGTATAGGGGGACAGTACACTGAAGCTTTCTTT
V: TRBV5-4; J: TRBJ2-5; D: -; size: -; CDR3: CASSSTGLVQETQYF; DNA: TGTGCCAGCAGCTCTACCGGACTGGTCCAAGAGACCCAGTACTTC
V: TRBV5-1; J: TRBJ2-7; D: -; size: -; CDR3: CASSLALARSGEQYF; DNA: TGCGCCAGCAGCTTGGCCCTTGCTAGGTCGGGCGAGCAGTACTTC
V: TRBV2; J: TRBJ2-3; D: TRBD2; size: -; CDR3: CASCTEGLATDTQYF; DNA: TGTGCCAGCTGCACTGAGGGACTAGCCACAGATACGCAGTATTTT
V: TRBV2; J: TRBJ1-1; D: -; size: -; CDR3: CASSVSEAFF; DNA: TGTGCCAGCAGTGTTAGTGAAGCTTTCTTT
V: TRBV19; J: TRBJ2-7; D: TRBD1; size: -; CDR3: CASSVGTGGLYEQYF; DNA: TGTGCCAGTAGTGTCGGGACAGGGGGCCTCTACGAGCAGTACTTC
V: TRBV7-3; J: TRBJ2-7; D: TRBD2; size: -; CDR3: CASSLGQGTSGGPYEQYF; DNA: TGTGCCAGCAGCTTAGGACAGGGGACTAGCGGGGGGCCCTACGAGCAGTACTTC
V: TRBV13; J: TRBJ2-7; D: TRBD1; size: -; CDR3: CASSLGGTGNHYEQYF; DNA: TGTGCCAGCAGCTTAGGCGGGACAGGAAACCACTACGAGCAGTACTTC
V: TRBV6-1; J: TRBJ1-5; D: TRBD1; size: -; CDR3: CASIRTGDQPQHF; DNA: TGTGCCAGCATCCGGACAGGGGATCAGCCCCAGCATTTT
V: TRBV4-1; J: TRBJ2-5; D: TRBD2; size: -; CDR3: CASSHLPPPGLGPAYF; DNA: TGCGCCAGCAGCCATCTCCCCCCACCGGGACTAGGCCCGGCGTACTTC
V: TRBV18; J: TRBJ2-5; D: TRBD2; size: -; CDR3: CASSRLAGLEETQYF; DNA: TGTGCCAGCTCACGACTAGCGGGACTTGAAGAGACCCAGTACTTC
V: TRBV27; J: TRBJ1-2; D: TRBD1; size: -; CDR3: CASSFRQGARGYTF; DNA: TGTGCCAGCAGTTTCCGACAGGGGGCTCGTGGCTACACCTTC
V: TRBV9; J: TRBJ1-2; D: -; size: -; CDR3: CASNDGTSYGYTF; DNA: TGTGCCAGCAACGACGGGACAAGCTATGGCTACACCTTC
V: TRBV10-1; J: TRBJ1-6; D: TRBD1; size: -; CDR3: CASKGQGYNSPLHF; DNA: TGCGCCAGCAAGGGACAGGGGTACAATTCACCCCTCCACTTT
V: TRBV4-1; J: TRBJ1-5; D: TRBD1; size: -; CDR3: CASSQGPGQGSFSNQPQHF; DNA: TGCGCCAGCAGCCAAGGTCCGGGACAGGGAAGTTTCAGCAATCAGCCCCAGCATTTT
V: TRBV6-5; J: TRBJ1-2; D: TRBD1; size: -; CDR3: CASSPDRGRSYGYTF; DNA: TGTGCCAGCAGCCCGGACAGGGGGCGAAGCTATGGCTACACCTTC
V: TRBV7-9; J: TRBJ1-2; D: TRBD1; size: -; CDR3: CASSRTGSRNYGYTF; DNA: TGTGCCAGCAGCAGGACAGGGAGTAGGAACTATGGCTACACCTTC
V: TRBV27; J: TRBJ1-6; D: -; size: once; CDR3: CASSPRGVYNSPLHF; DNA: TGTGCCAGCAGCCCTCGCGGGGTCTATAATTCACCCCTCCACTTT
V: TRBV4-3; J: TRBJ2-7; D: -; size: -; CDR3: CASSQESGPTYEQYF; DNA: TGCGCCAGCAGCCAAGAATCAGGCCCCACCTACGAGCAGTACTTC
V: TRBV6-5; J: TRBJ2-7; D: -; size: -; CDR3: CASSATASYEQYF; DNA: TGTGCCAGCAGTGCGACAGCCTCCTACGAGCAGTACTTC
V: TRBV4-1; J: TRBJ1-5; D: -; size: -; CDR3: CASSQRQNQPQHF; DNA: TGCGCCAGCAGCCAGCGACAGAATCAGCCCCAGCATTTT
V: TRBV7-3; J: TRBJ1-6; D: -; size: -; CDR3: CASSLNGGGRNSPLHF; DNA: TGTGCCAGCAGCTTAAATGGAGGAGGGCGTAATTCACCCCTCCACTTT
V: TRBV9; J: TRBJ2-3; D: TRBD2; size: -; CDR3: CASSVLAGGLTDTQYF; DNA: TGTGCCAGCAGCGTACTGGCGGGGGGACTCACAGATACGCAGTATTTT
V: TRBV10-2; J: TRBJ2-7; D: -; size: -; CDR3: CASYGGVAYEQYF; DNA: TGCGCCAGCTATGGAGGGGTCGCTTACGAGCAGTACTTC
V: TRBV27; J: TRBJ1-1; D: TRBD1; size: -; CDR3: CASSWDREGFTEAFF; DNA: TGTGCCAGCAGTTGGGACAGGGAGGGGTTCACTGAAGCTTTCTTT
V: TRBV2; J: TRBJ1-2; D: -; size: few; CDR3: CASSEGLADYGYTF; DNA: TGTGCCAGCAGTGAAGGACTGGCGGATTATGGCTACACCTTC
V: TRBV13; J: TRBJ2-2; D: -; size: -; CDR3: CASSSEGHTGELFF; DNA: TGTGCCAGCAGCTCCGAGGGTCACACCGGGGAGCTGTTTTTT
V: TRBV9; J: TRBJ1-4; D: -; size: -; CDR3: CASSVGEGNEKLFF; DNA: TGTGCCAGCAGCGTAGGGGAGGGTAATGAAAAACTGTTTTTT